Described below is a single TCR beta chain sequence and its context. A sample-barcoded 5' primer and a J-beta primer mix were used in a second PCR of about 7 to 12 cycles. TCRdb called the 5' RACE reads again in MiXCR, with one record for every CDR3 protein. The sample has 1.5 million to 2 million distinct CDR3 sequences, 28% seen once. With 5 bases removed from V and 10 bases from J, the gap between germline ends came to 18 bases. This CDR3 has 14 amino acids. These data are taken from a study of blood T cells in healthy people across ages. The chain is built from TRBV12-3 or TRBV12-4 and TRBJ2-1; D gene uncertain. This clonotype was sampled from a woman in her 30s in good health. The sample was blood. CDR3 nucleotide sequence: TGTGCCAGCAGTAGCGTCCCCCACAGAGGAGAGCAGTTCTTC. Translation: CASSSVPHRGEQFF.